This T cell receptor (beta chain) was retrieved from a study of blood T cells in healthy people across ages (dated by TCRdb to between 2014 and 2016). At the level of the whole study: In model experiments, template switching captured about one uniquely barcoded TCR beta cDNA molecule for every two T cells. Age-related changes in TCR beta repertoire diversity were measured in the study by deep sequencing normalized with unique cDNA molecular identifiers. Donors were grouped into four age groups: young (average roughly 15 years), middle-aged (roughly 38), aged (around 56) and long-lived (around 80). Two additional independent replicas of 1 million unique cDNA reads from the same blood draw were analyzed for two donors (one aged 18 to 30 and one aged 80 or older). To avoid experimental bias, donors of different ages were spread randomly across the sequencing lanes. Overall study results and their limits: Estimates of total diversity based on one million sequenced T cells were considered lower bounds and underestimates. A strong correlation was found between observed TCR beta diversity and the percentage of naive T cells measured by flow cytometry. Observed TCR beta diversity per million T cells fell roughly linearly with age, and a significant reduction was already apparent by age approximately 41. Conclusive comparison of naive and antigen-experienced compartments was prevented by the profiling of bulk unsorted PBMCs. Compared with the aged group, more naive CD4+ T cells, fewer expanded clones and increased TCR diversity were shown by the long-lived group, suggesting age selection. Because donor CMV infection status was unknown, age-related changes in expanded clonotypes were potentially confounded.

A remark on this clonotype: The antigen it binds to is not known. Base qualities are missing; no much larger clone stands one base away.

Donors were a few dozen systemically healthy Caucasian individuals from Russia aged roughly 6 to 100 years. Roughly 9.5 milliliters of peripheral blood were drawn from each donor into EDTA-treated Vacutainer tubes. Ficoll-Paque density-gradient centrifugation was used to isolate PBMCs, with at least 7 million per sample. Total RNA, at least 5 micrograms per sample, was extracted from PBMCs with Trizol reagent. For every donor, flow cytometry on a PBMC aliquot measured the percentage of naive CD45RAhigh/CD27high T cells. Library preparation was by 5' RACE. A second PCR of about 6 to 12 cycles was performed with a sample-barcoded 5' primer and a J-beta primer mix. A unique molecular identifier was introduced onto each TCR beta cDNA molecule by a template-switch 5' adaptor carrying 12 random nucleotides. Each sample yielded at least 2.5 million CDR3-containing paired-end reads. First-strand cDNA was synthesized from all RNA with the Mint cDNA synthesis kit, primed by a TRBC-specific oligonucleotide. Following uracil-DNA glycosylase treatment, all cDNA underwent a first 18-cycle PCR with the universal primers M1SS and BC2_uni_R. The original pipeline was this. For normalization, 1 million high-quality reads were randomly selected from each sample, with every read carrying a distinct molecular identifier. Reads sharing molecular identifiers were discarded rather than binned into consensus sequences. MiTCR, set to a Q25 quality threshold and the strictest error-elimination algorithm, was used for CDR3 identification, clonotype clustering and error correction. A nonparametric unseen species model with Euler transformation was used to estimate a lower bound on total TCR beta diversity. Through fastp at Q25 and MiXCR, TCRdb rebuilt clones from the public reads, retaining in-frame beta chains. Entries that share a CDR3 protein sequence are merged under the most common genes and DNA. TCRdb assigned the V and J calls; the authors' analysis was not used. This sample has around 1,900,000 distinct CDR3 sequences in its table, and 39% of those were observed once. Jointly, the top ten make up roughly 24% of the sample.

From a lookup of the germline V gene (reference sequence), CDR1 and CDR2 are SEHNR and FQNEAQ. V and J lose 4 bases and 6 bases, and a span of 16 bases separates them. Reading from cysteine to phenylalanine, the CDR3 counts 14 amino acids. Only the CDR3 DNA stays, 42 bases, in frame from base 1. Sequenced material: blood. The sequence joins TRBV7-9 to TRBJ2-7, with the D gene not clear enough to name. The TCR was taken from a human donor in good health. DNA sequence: TGTGCCAGCAGCTGGGTGAACGGGCCGGGCGAGCAGTACTTC. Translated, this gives CASSWVNGPGEQYF.